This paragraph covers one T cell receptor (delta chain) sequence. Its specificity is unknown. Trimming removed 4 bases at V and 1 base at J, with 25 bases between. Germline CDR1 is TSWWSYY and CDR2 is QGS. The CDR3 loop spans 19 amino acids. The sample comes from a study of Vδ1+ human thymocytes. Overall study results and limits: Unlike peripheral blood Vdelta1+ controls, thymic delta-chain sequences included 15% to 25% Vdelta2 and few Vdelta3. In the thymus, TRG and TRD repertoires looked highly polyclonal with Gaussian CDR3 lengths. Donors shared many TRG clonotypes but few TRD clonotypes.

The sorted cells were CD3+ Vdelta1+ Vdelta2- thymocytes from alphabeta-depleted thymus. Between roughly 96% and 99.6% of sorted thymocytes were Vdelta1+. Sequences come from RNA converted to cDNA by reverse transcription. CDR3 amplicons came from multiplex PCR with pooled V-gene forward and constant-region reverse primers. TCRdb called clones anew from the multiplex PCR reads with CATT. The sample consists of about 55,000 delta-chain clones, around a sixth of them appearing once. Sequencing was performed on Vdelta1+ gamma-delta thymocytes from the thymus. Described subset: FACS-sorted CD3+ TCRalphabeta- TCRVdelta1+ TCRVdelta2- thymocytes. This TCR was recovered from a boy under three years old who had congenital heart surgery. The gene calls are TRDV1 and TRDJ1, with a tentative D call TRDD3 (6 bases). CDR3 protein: CALGAHVLVLFWGTDKLIF. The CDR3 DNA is TGTGCTCTTGGGGCCCACGTTCTTGTCCTGTTCTGGGGCACCGATAAACTCATCTTT.